The 22 T cell receptor beta chains listed next were all sequenced from one sample in a study of blood T cell repertoires in COVID-19. TCRdb's copy holds only in-frame clones and misses some; the assay was immunoSEQ multiplex PCR. Of about 290,000 clones detected, 70% to 90% appear once; the ten largest clones hold around 4.2%. Sequenced input: peripheral blood. The receptors stem from a woman aged 50 to 60 with active or convalescent COVID-19.

This clone was picked up a small number of times. V usage is TRBV5-4 and J usage is TRBJ1-2, with D unresolved. Germline V gives CDR1 SGHNT, CDR2 YYREEE (reference sequence). Trimming took 4 bases from V and 3 from J, leaving 10 bases between them. The CDR3 length is 13 residues. DNA of the CDR3: TGTGCCAGCAGCCGGAGCTGGGACTATGGCTACACCTTC. It specifies CASSRSWDYGYTF.

This chain uses TRBV29-1 with TRBJ2-1; no firm D call. Germline V gene data show CDR1 as SQVTM and CDR2 as ANQGSEA. Trimming cost V 6 bases and J 5 bases, with 23 bases left between them. There are 16 residues in the CDR3. CDR3 in DNA: TGCAGCGTAATCGGCGGAGACCCGGCTCGGAACAATGAGCAGTTCTTC. It translates to CSVIGGDPARNNEQFF.

The chain combines TRBV5-1 with TRBJ1-1; D is possibly TRBD1 (5 bases). The CDR3 covers 13 residues. Germline V gene data show CDR1 as SGHRS and CDR2 as YFSETQ. Trimming took 0 bases from V and 5 from J, leaving 8 bases between them. The CDR3 reads CASSLAGMTEAFF. In DNA form, the CDR3 reads TGCGCCAGCAGCTTGGCAGGGATGACTGAAGCTTTCTTT. Looking up the rest from reference TRBV5-1 and TRBJ1-1 gives the full variable domain: KAGVTQTPRYLIKTRGQQVTLSCSPISGHRSVSWYQQTPGQGLQFLFEYFSETQRNKGNFPGRFSGRQFSNSRSEMNVSTLELGDSALYLCASSLAGMTEAFFGQGTRLTVV.

This clone was seen once. The gene calls are TRBV5-8 and TRBJ2-3; 8 bases match TRBD1. Per the germline V gene, CDR1 is SGHTS and CDR2 is YDEGEE. The V segment lost 2 bases and the J segment 4 bases; nucleotides outside the gene matches: 12. The CDR3 consists of 17 residues. CDR3 nucleotides: TGTGCCAGCAGCTTATATGACAGGGGCTTTTCCGCAGATACGCAGTATTTT. This encodes CASSLYDRGFSADTQYF.

The J gene is TRBJ1-6, the V gene TRBV7-6; 8 bases are a match to TRBD1. Germline V gene lookup returns CDR1 SGHVS and CDR2 FNYEAQ. The V and J ends lost 1 base and 9 bases, in that order; junction bases with no gene match: 8. This CDR3 has 16 amino acids. The CDR3 DNA reads TGTGCCAGCAGCTTAGGGACAGGGTCTCTTGGTTCACCCCTCCACTTT. Protein sequence: CASSLGTGSLGSPLHF.

The V and J genes are TRBV6-1 and TRBJ1-1; D gene uncertain. Deletions cut 3 bases from V and 3 bases from J, with 8 bases between. The CDR3 length is 13 residues. Germline V lookup: CDR1 MNHNS, CDR2 SASEGT. Written as DNA, the CDR3 is TGTGCCAGCAGTGAGAGGGCGTACACTGAAGCTTTCTTT. Protein: CASSERAYTEAFF.

The genes are TRBV7-9 and TRBJ2-7, with TRBD2 matching 11 bases. This CDR3 has 13 amino acids. With 10 bases clipped from V and 3 bases from J, the junction kept 5 bases outside the gene matches. CDR1 is SEHNR and CDR2 is FQNEAQ in the germline V gene (reference sequence). The CDR3 loop reads CATSLAGGYEQYF. The CDR3 DNA is TGTGCCACCTCGCTAGCGGGAGGCTACGAGCAGTACTTC.

This sequence joins TRBV6-5 and TRBJ2-7, with D hard to call. CDR3 length: 12 residues. Looked up from germline, CDR1 is MNHEY and CDR2 is SVGAGI. Trimming stripped 7 bases from V and 3 bases from J, with 10 bases between. The chain's CDR3 is CASNGLNYEQYF. The CDR3 bases are TGTGCCAGCAACGGTCTAAACTACGAGCAGTACTTC.

This clone has a handful of counts. This sequence joins TRBV14 and TRBJ1-6; 9 bases line up with TRBD1. This CDR3 has 15 amino acids. The germline V gene encodes CDR1 SGHDN and CDR2 FVKESK. V gave up 4 bases and J gave up 14 bases; unmatched junction bases: 12. This chain's CDR3 is CASSPVPGQGSALHF. As DNA, the CDR3 is TGTGCCAGCAGCCCCGTCCCGGGACAGGGTTCTGCCCTCCACTTT.

V gene TRBV2 combines with J gene TRBJ2-5, with 9 bases matching TRBD2. The CDR3 contains 15 residues. Germline-derived CDR1 and CDR2 are SNHLY and FYNNEI. Trimming at V came to 3 bases and at J to 0 bases, leaving 2 bases not matched to a gene. The CDR3 nucleotides are TGTGCCAGCAGTGATGGCGGGAGGGACCAAGAGACCCAGTACTTC. This codes for CASSDGGRDQETQYF.

A few counts support this clone. This rearrangement joins TRBV25-1 to TRBJ1-6; D unresolved. V lost 4 bases to trimming and J lost 10 bases, with 11 bases between them. Germline lookup yields CDR1 MGHDK and CDR2 SYGVNS. The CDR3 spans 13 residues. The CDR3 sequence is CASSANPESPLHF. The CDR3 nucleotides read TGTGCCAGCAGTGCCAACCCGGAGTCACCCCTCCACTTT.

This clone was seen only once. This sequence joins TRBV10-3 and TRBJ1-5; no firm D call. CDR1 and CDR2 from the germline V gene are ENHRY and SYGVKD. The CDR3 contains 13 residues. The V and J ends lost 4 bases and 1 base respectively, with 5 bases between them. The CDR3 spells CAISGQSNQPQHF. CDR3 nucleotides: TGTGCCATCAGTGGGCAGAGCAATCAGCCCCAGCATTTT.

This chain links TRBV2 with TRBJ2-7, with a weak D call TRBD2 (6 bases). The CDR3 sequence is 13 residues long. Trimming left V 6 bases short and J 2 bases short, with 11 bases between. Germline CDR1 SNHLY, CDR2 FYNNEI. The CDR3 loop is CASSREYPYEQYF. The CDR3 coding sequence is TGTGCCAGCAGCCGGGAGTACCCCTACGAGCAGTACTTC. Using reference TRBV2 and TRBJ2-7 for the parts outside the CDR3, the full variable domain is EPEVTQTPSHQVTQMGQEVILRCVPISNHLYFYWYRQILGQKVEFLVSFYNNEISEKSEIFDDQFSVERPDGSNFTLKIRSTKLEDSAMYFCASSREYPYEQYFGPGTRLTVT.

The chain combines TRBV27 with TRBJ2-2; 14 bases match TRBD2. The CDR3 runs 17 residues. With V trimmed by 7 bases and J by 0 bases, 4 bases remained unmatched. Germline V CDR1 and CDR2: MNHEY, SMNVEV (reference sequence). The CDR3 loop reads CASTTTSGRANTGELFF. CDR3 sequence (DNA): TGTGCCAGCACTACGACTAGCGGGAGGGCGAACACCGGGGAGCTGTTTTTT.

The chain employs TRBV19 and TRBJ1-5; no clear D. CDR3 size: 14 residues. V was clipped by 1 base and J by 6 bases, with 10 bases between them. Germline V gene data show CDR1 as LNHDA and CDR2 as SQIVND (reference sequence). As DNA, the CDR3 is TGTGCCAGTAGTATAGGTTGGGCGGGTCAGCCCCAGCATTTT. As protein: CASSIGWAGQPQHF. Together with reference TRBV19 and TRBJ1-5, the CDR3 gives the full variable domain: DGGITQSPKYLFRKEGQNVTLSCEQNLNHDAMYWYRQDPGQGLRLIYYSQIVNDFQKGDIAEGYSVSREKKESFPLTVTSAQKNPTAFYLCASSIGWAGQPQHFGDGTRLSIL.

Remarks on this clone: The junction departs from the called germline gene at one end, perhaps through a read error. J is TRBJ2-5 and V is TRBV19; TRBD1 aligns across 9 bases. CDR1 is LNHDA and CDR2 is SQIVND in the germline V gene (reference sequence). This CDR3 has 17 amino acids. The CDR3 DNA sequence: TGTGCCAGTAGTCAGTACACCGGGACAGGGAACCACGAGACCCAGTACTTC. This encodes CASSQYTGTGNHETQYF.

This clone appeared a few times. The chain has TRBV5-1 and TRBJ2-5; possible D gene TRBD1, 6 bases. Germline CDR1 is SGHRS and CDR2 is YFSETQ. With 3 bases removed from V and 1 base from J, the gap between germline ends came to 13 bases. This CDR3 has 15 amino acids. DNA of the CDR3: TGCGCCAGCAGCTCTGGACAGTGGAGCCAAGAGACCCAGTACTTC. Encoded protein: CASSSGQWSQETQYF.

This rearrangement joins TRBV3-1 (or the pseudogene TRBV3-2) to TRBJ2-7; 8 bases map to TRBD2. Losses at the gene ends were 11 bases for V and 4 bases for J; bases not matched to a gene: 10. The CDR3 loop spans 13 amino acids. Germline CDR1 LGHDT, CDR2 YNNKEL (reference sequence). As DNA, the CDR3 is TGTGCCGTACAGGGCGGGAGGTCTTACGAGCAGTACTTC. The encoded protein is CAVQGGRSYEQYF.

This chain uses TRBV19 with TRBJ1-6; D ambiguous. There are 15 residues in the CDR3. CDR1 LNHDA and CDR2 SQIVND come from the germline V gene (reference sequence). V dropped 7 bases and J dropped 7 bases, with 17 bases sitting between them. CDR3 protein: CASTPAAAANSPLHF. CDR3 bases: TGTGCCAGTACTCCGGCGGCAGCGGCGAATTCACCCCTCCACTTT.

The J gene is TRBJ1-3, the V gene TRBV19; D is unclear. The V end was cut by 6 bases, the J end by 6 bases, with 9 bases between. CDR3 size: 12 residues. Germline CDR1 and CDR2: LNHDA and SQIVND (reference sequence). CDR3: CASSGVENTIYF. The CDR3 bases are TGTGCCAGTAGCGGAGTGGAAAACACCATATATTTT.

The V and J genes are TRBV5-1 and TRBJ1-1; TRBD1 aligns across 7 bases. The CDR3 length is 15 residues. Germline CDR1 SGHRS, CDR2 YFSETQ. Germline trimming cut 4 bases from V and 1 base from J; bases unmatched to any gene: 7. CDR3 coding DNA: TGCGCCAGCAGCCTGGTACAGGGGACGAACACTGAAGCTTTCTTT. Translation: CASSLVQGTNTEAFF.

The chain combines TRBV6-2 or TRBV6-3 with TRBJ1-5; the D is unclear. V was pared by 2 bases and J by 0 bases, with 11 bases between. The CDR3 is made up of 16 amino acids. CDR1 is MNHEY and CDR2 is SVGEGT in the germline V gene. The CDR3 sequence is CASSYAGGLSNQPQHF. The CDR3 region has the DNA TGTGCCAGCAGTTACGCGGGTGGGCTTAGCAATCAGCCCCAGCATTTT.